This T cell receptor (beta chain) was recovered during a study of blood T cell repertoires in COVID-19. Whole-study context: Sites across the United States, Italy and Spain contributed samples from acute and convalescent COVID-19. Sources were T cells, B-cell-depleted T cells, or PBMCs; the material itself was cDNA or gDNA.

The data were produced by immunoSEQ multiplex PCR, yet TCRdb's version contains in-frame clones alone and is incomplete. The sample shows tens of thousands of clones, over 75% of them seen only once. This clone came up a few times. CDR1 is MGHRA and CDR2 is YSYEKL in the germline V gene. V dropped 4 bases and J dropped 9 bases, with 16 bases sitting between them. CDR3 length: 14 residues. This clonotype was obtained from an elderly man with acute or convalescent COVID-19. The V gene is TRBV4-1, the J gene TRBJ2-1; D is perhaps TRBD2 (6 bases). Input material: peripheral blood. The CDR3 DNA follows: TGCGCCAGCAGCCTGGAGGGCGGGCGCGGTGAGCAGTTCTTC. The encoded protein is CASSLEGGRGEQFF.